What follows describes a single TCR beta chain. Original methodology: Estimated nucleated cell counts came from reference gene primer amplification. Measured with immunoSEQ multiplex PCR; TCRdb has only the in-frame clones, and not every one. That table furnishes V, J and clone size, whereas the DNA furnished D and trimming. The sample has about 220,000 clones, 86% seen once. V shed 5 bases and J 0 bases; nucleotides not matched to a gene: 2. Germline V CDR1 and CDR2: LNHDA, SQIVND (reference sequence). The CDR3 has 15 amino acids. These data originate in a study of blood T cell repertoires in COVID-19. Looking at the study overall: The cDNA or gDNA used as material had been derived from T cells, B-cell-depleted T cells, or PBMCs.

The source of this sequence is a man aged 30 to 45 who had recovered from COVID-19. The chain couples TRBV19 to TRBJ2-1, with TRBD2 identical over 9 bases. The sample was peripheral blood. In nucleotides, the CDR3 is TGTGCCAGTAGTCCTAGCGGGGTCTCCTACAATGAGCAGTTCTTC. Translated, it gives CASSPSGVSYNEQFF.